This T cell receptor beta chain stems from a study of regulatory T cells in long-lasting Graves disease. This clonotype appeared a few times. The antigen remains undetermined. V gave up 0 bases and J gave up 5 bases, with 13 bases separating them. Germline V gene lookup returns CDR1 KGHSH and CDR2 LQKENI. The CDR3 length is 15 residues. CDR3-region Arm-PCR and iRepertoire HTBI primers produced the TCR beta libraries. One entry per CDR3 protein, called by TCRdb with MiXCR from the multiplex PCR reads. The data show 250,000 to 300,000 distinct CDR3 sequences, about 18% seen once. The study, taken as a whole, reports: Favoring TRBV28, TRBJ1-2 and TRBJ2-5 was a feature seen in persistent disease.

Regarding time point: newly diagnosed GD, antithyroid drugs for less than 3 months. The TCR library was made from RNA extracted from PBMCs. These sequences were also reported in another study, on T cells in Graves' hyperthyroidism and ophthalmopathy. That source notes: Thyroid ultrasound, orbital computed tomography, clinical symptoms, and serum thyroxine and TRAb underpinned diagnoses. With the HTBI primer set, the TCR CDR3 went through a first round of RT-PCR. A model of 13 V-J pairs discriminated ophthalmopathy from stable hyperthyroidism.

Specimen: peripheral blood mononuclear cells (PBMCs), collected at new diagnosis, from a patient treated with antithyroid drugs. This clonotype was obtained from a woman in her twenties or thirties with Graves disease. The V and J genes are TRBV18 and TRBJ2-5; no definite D call. In DNA form, the CDR3 reads TGTGCCAGCTCACCACCTGACGGTATGGGGGAGACCCAGTACTTC. This encodes CASSPPDGMGETQYF.